Sequencing of this T cell receptor beta chain was carried out in a study of CD8 T cells in ankylosing spondylitis. MiXCR was run by TCRdb on the 5' RACE reads, yielding one entry per CDR3 protein. The repertoire has 30,000 to 45,000 distinct CDR3 sequences, about an eighth of them found once; the top ten carry 32%. There are 16 residues in the CDR3. Deletions cut 3 bases from V and 2 bases from J, with 17 bases between. The V gene's germline CDR1 is SGHRS and CDR2 YFSETQ. Sequencing was carried out using synovial fluid, either unsorted or a sorted T cell fraction (not recorded which). The rearrangement joins TRBV5-1 to TRBJ1-2; D not resolved. The sequence derives from a male donor with ankylosing spondylitis. The CDR3 DNA sequence: TGCGCCAGCAGCTACCTGGTGTGGGCGACGAACTATGGCTACACCTTC. Translation: CASSYLVWATNYGYTF. Full variable domain (rest looked up from reference TRBV5-1 and TRBJ1-2): KAGVTQTPRYLIKTRGQQVTLSCSPISGHRSVSWYQQTPGQGLQFLFEYFSETQRNKGNFPGRFSGRQFSNSRSEMNVSTLELGDSALYLCASSYLVWATNYGYTFGSGTRLTVV.